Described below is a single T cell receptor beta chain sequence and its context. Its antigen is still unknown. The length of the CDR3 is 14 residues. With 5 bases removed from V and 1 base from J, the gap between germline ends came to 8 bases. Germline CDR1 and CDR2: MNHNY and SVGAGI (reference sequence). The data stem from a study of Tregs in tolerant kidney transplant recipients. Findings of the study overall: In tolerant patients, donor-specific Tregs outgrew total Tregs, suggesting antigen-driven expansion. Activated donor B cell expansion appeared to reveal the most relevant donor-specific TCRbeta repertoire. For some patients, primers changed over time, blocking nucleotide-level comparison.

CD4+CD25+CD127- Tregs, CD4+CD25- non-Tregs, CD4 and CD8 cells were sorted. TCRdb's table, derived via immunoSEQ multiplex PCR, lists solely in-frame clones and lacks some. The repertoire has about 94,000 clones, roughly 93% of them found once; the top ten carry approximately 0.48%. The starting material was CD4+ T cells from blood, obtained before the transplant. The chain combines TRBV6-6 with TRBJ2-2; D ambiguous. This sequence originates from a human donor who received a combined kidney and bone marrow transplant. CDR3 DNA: TGTGCCAGCAGTAACAGACAGAACACCGGGGAGCTGTTTTTT. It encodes CASSNRQNTGELFF.